The rows below give T cell receptor beta chains drawn from one sample of a study of yellow fever vaccine responses in identical twins. TCRdb fed the RT-PCR reads into MiXCR, producing one record per CDR3 protein. The sample holds more than 11,000 distinct CDR3 sequences, approximately 84% seen once. The sequenced sample was T cells from blood (PBMCs), unsorted or a sorted subset (not recorded which), obtained before or after yellow fever vaccination (not recorded which). These receptors were obtained from a woman under 30 who received the yellow fever vaccine. CDR3s include the opening cysteine and the closing phenylalanine or tryptophan. Each record gives: clone size, J gene, D gene, V gene, CDR3 protein, CDR3 DNA. The D gene is left open where the match is weak. For some rows the clone size is stated as once, few or many, or as a class when expanded; others skip it.

.	TRBJ2-2	.	TRBV5-1	CASSLTVNTGELFF	TGCGCCAGCAGCTTAACGGTGAACACCGGGGAGCTGTTTTTT
.	TRBJ1-1	.	TRBV20-1	CSARDGSVNTEAFF	TGCAGTGCTAGAGATGGCTCCGTTAACACTGAAGCTTTCTTT
.	TRBJ2-1	.	TRBV7-9	CASSLDQTYEQFF	TGTGCCAGCAGCTTAGATCAGACTTATGAGCAGTTCTTC
.	TRBJ2-7	TRBD2	TRBV12-3/TRBV12-4	CASSKLGGSYEQYF	TGTGCCAGCAGCAAACTCGGCGGGAGTTACGAGCAGTACTTC
once	TRBJ1-1	TRBD1	TRBV5-1	CASSAGQENTEAFF	TGCGCCAGCAGCGCTGGACAGGAGAACACTGAAGCTTTCTTT
few	TRBJ2-3	TRBD2	TRBV7-3	CASSYISGRTSTDTQYF	TGTGCCAGCAGCTATATCAGCGGGAGGACTAGCACAGATACGCAGTATTTT
.	TRBJ1-2	.	TRBV4-1	CASSLSPAESTYGYTF	TGCGCCAGCAGCCTTTCTCCAGCAGAGAGTACCTATGGCTACACCTTC
.	TRBJ2-1	.	TRBV5-6	CASSWGLYNEQFF	TGTGCCAGCAGCTGGGGCCTGTACAATGAGCAGTTCTTC
.	TRBJ2-1	.	TRBV29-1	CSVGAHSPNNEQFF	TGCAGCGTTGGGGCCCATTCCCCTAACAATGAGCAGTTCTTC
.	TRBJ2-3	.	TRBV13	CASSFVSSTDTQYF	TGTGCCAGCAGCTTTGTATCTAGCACAGATACGCAGTATTTT
once	TRBJ2-3	.	TRBV5-1	CASKVGVTDTQYF	TGCGCCAGCAAGGTGGGGGTCACAGATACGCAGTATTTT
.	TRBJ2-4	TRBD2	TRBV11-2	CASSLVGSGNQNIQYF	TGTGCCAGCAGCTTAGTGGGTAGCGGGAATCAAAACATTCAGTACTTC
.	TRBJ2-5	.	TRBV10-3	CAIRPGLQETQYF	TGTGCCATCAGGCCGGGACTCCAAGAGACCCAGTACTTC
.	TRBJ2-7	TRBD1	TRBV12-3/TRBV12-4	CASTLGGQGFSLSYEQYF	TGTGCCAGCACCTTAGGTGGACAGGGGTTCTCACTCTCCTACGAGCAGTACTTC
.	TRBJ1-1	.	TRBV11-3	CASSSPGAWTEAFF	TGTGCCAGCAGCTCTCCCGGGGCCTGGACTGAAGCTTTCTTT
.	TRBJ2-7	.	TRBV12-3/TRBV12-4	CASSLSSGGRRDEQYF	TGTGCCAGCAGTTTAAGTAGCGGAGGCAGGAGGGACGAGCAGTACTTC
.	TRBJ2-3	.	TRBV7-7	CASSPGTDTQYF	TGTGCCAGCAGCCCTGGGACAGATACGCAGTATTTT
.	TRBJ2-1	TRBD2	TRBV5-4	CASSQKSGTNEQFF	TGTGCCAGCAGCCAAAAAAGCGGGACCAATGAGCAGTTCTTC
.	TRBJ2-1	TRBD2	TRBV11-3	CASSFGGLGADEQFF	TGTGCCAGCAGCTTCGGGGGACTAGGGGCTGATGAGCAGTTCTTC
.	TRBJ2-3	.	TRBV4-2	CASSLRLTTARSTDTQYF	TGTGCCAGCAGCCTGAGGCTAACCACGGCGCGTAGCACAGATACGCAGTATTTT